The rows below give T cell receptor beta chains drawn from one sample of a study of T cell responses to AZD1222 COVID-19 vaccine. TCRdb keeps only in-frame clones here, not all; method: immunoSEQ multiplex PCR. The sample yields approximately 79,000 clones, about 86% seen once. Here the sequenced sample was peripheral blood, taken on day 0 of AZD1222 vaccination. Receptor source: an adult in good health. Each CDR3 is given with its conserved first and last residue. A D gene is named only where the DNA matches it firmly. The size field is filled for only some rows; it gives once, few, many or a size class.

clone size	V gene	J gene	D gene	CDR3 protein	CDR3 DNA
.	TRBV28	TRBJ2-1	.	CASSLVNEQFF	TGTGCCAGCAGTTTGGTAAATGAGCAGTTCTTC
.	TRBV6-5	TRBJ2-2	TRBD2	CASSRTSGRAGELFF	TGTGCCAGCAGCAGGACTAGCGGGAGAGCCGGGGAGCTGTTTTTT
.	TRBV19	TRBJ2-7	.	CASRHRVYEQYF	TGTGCCAGTAGACACAGGGTCTACGAGCAGTACTTC
.	TRBV9	TRBJ1-6	TRBD1	CASSAYPRDRNSPLHF	TGTGCCAGCAGCGCTTACCCCCGGGACAGAAATTCACCCCTCCACTTT
.	TRBV7-9	TRBJ2-2	.	CASSPSSSGELFF	TGTGCCAGCAGCCCCTCGAGCTCCGGGGAGCTGTTTTTT
.	TRBV7-8	TRBJ1-5	.	CASSLAPPDSNQPQHF	TGTGCCAGCAGCTTAGCCCCGCCAGATAGCAATCAGCCCCAGCATTTT
.	TRBV12-3/TRBV12-4	TRBJ2-3	.	CASRPREADTQYF	TGTGCCAGCAGGCCCAGGGAGGCAGATACGCAGTATTTT
.	TRBV7-9	TRBJ2-2	TRBD2	CASIPGLAGDTGELFF	TGTGCCAGCATCCCCGGACTAGCGGGAGACACCGGGGAGCTGTTTTTT
.	TRBV7-3	TRBJ2-1	.	CASSLRQVNEQFF	TGTGCCAGCAGCTTAAGGCAGGTCAATGAGCAGTTCTTC
.	TRBV19	TRBJ2-1	TRBD2	CASSLPSGRARNEQFF	TGTGCCAGTAGTTTACCTAGCGGGAGGGCGCGGAATGAGCAGTTCTTC
.	TRBV7-2	TRBJ1-3	TRBD1	CASSQRIGDRGPGNTIYF	TGTGCCAGCAGCCAAAGGATTGGGGACAGGGGGCCTGGAAACACCATATATTTT
.	TRBV7-3	TRBJ2-1	TRBD2	CASSLYGAGGPISTFF	TGTGCCAGCAGCTTATATGGTGCGGGAGGGCCTATCTCTACGTTCTTC
.	TRBV28	TRBJ2-1	.	CASSLFNEQFF	TGTGCCAGCAGTTTATTCAATGAGCAGTTCTTC
once	TRBV6-5	TRBJ1-3	.	CASEMGNSGNTIYF	TGTGCCAGCGAGATGGGTAACTCTGGAAACACCATATATTTT
.	TRBV28	TRBJ2-7	.	CASSLLGGQYF	TGTGCCAGCAGTTTATTGGGGGGGCAGTACTTC
.	TRBV10-3	TRBJ2-7	TRBD2	CAISESLAGGYEQYF	TGTGCCATCAGTGAGTCGCTAGCGGGAGGGTACGAGCAGTACTTC
.	TRBV28	TRBJ2-7	TRBD2	CASSSSGGRYEQYF	TGTGCCAGCAGTTCCAGCGGGGGCCGATACGAGCAGTACTTC
.	TRBV10-3	TRBJ2-7	.	CAISVTESSYEQYF	TGTGCCATCAGTGTTACCGAAAGCTCCTACGAGCAGTACTTC
.	TRBV4-3	TRBJ2-1	.	CASSQEGPGLSSDEQFF	TGCGCCAGCAGCCAAGAGGGCCCGGGACTCTCTTCGGATGAGCAGTTCTTC
.	TRBV28	TRBJ1-1	.	CASSLWGSGPRNTEAFF	TGTGCCAGCAGTTTATGGGGAAGCGGCCCGCGGAACACTGAAGCTTTCTTT
.	TRBV6-2/TRBV6-3	TRBJ2-3	.	CASSSPAGDTQYF	TGTGCCAGCAGTTCCCCCGCGGGAGATACGCAGTATTTT
.	TRBV27	TRBJ2-3	TRBD2	CASSFRLAGGPKGTDTQYF	TGTGCCAGCAGTTTCCGACTAGCGGGAGGGCCGAAGGGGACAGATACGCAGTATTTT
.	TRBV6-6	TRBJ1-5	.	CASKMWGEGNQPQHF	TGTGCCAGCAAGATGTGGGGGGAAGGAAATCAGCCCCAGCATTTT
.	TRBV10-1	TRBJ2-1	TRBD2	CASRDSSGGANEQFF	TGCGCCAGCAGGGATTCTAGCGGGGGGGCCAATGAGCAGTTCTTC
once	TRBV6-5	TRBJ2-1	TRBD1	CASSPVVGSGGEYFF	TGTGCCAGCAGTCCCGTCGTAGGGTCAGGGGGCGAGTATTTCTTC
few	TRBV6-2/TRBV6-3	TRBJ2-2	TRBD1	CASSYLPGQGAGELFF	TGTGCCAGCAGTTACCTTCCGGGACAGGGGGCCGGGGAGCTGTTTTTT
.	TRBV11-3	TRBJ2-7	.	CASSYRDGAKKEQYF	TGTGCCAGCAGCTACAGAGACGGGGCGAAGAAGGAGCAGTACTTC
.	TRBV28	TRBJ2-7	TRBD2	CASSLGGRPRDEQYF	TGTGCCAGCAGTTTAGGCGGGAGGCCTCGGGATGAGCAGTACTTC
.	TRBV23-1	TRBJ1-4	TRBD1	CASTRQGRGYEKLFF	TGCGCCAGCACGAGACAGGGAAGGGGTTATGAAAAACTGTTTTTT